These 12 T cell receptor beta chains were sequenced from one sample in a study of monozygotic twins with cystic fibrosis (dated by TCRdb to about 2021). Receptor libraries were prepared by the immunoSEQ multiplex PCR assay. Held by TCRdb, this immuneACCESS table contains in-frame sequences only and omits some clones. Under half of the omission traces to an unresolved V gene where checked; the cause of the rest is unknown. Here the sample has 30,000 to 35,000 clones; around 96% occur a single time. Over 0.15% of the sample rests with the top ten. The sample was blood. The receptors originated from a girl aged 2 to 10 with cystic fibrosis.

The rearrangement links TRBV11-2 to TRBJ2-3, with D uncertain. Trimming left V 4 bases short and J 5 bases short, with 16 bases between. This CDR3 comprises 15 residues. Per the germline V gene, CDR1 is SGHAT and CDR2 is FQNNGV. The CDR3 region is CASSSLVSSRDTQYF. CDR3 bases: TGTGCCAGCAGCTCGTTGGTAAGCAGTCGAGATACGCAGTATTTT.

V is TRBV11-2 and J is TRBJ2-2; possible D gene TRBD2, 6 bases. V dropped 3 bases and J dropped 3 bases, with 20 bases sitting between them. The germline gives CDR1 SGHAT, CDR2 FQNNGV. This CDR3 spans 18 amino acids. CDR3 protein: CASSFRMEGLRYTGELFF. The CDR3 DNA sequence: TGTGCCAGCAGCTTCCGCATGGAGGGCCTCAGGTACACCGGGGAGCTGTTTTTT.

The chain uses TRBV7-8 and TRBJ2-5; D might be TRBD2 (5 bases). The CDR3 has 14 amino acids. The ends were cut back, 0 bases at V and 5 bases at J, with 10 bases in the middle. Germline V gene sequence: CDR1 SGHVS, CDR2 FQNEAQ. The CDR3 coding sequence is TGTGCCAGCAGCTTAGCTCCGAGAGGGGAGACCCAGTACTTC. Translating gives CASSLAPRGETQYF.

The CDR3 protein is CASSLSRVSGNTIYF. As DNA, the CDR3 is TGTGCCAGCAGCTTAAGCAGGGTTTCGGGAAACACCATATATTTT. This chain joins TRBV7-2 and TRBJ1-3, with D maybe TRBD1 (5 bases). CDR1 and CDR2 from the germline V gene are SGHTA and FQGNSA. The CDR3 has 15 residues. V was clipped by 2 bases and J by 4 bases, with 12 bases between them.

About this clone itself: Sequence at one end of the junction differs from germline and may be a read error. J is TRBJ2-7 and V is TRBV27; 8 bases match TRBD2. The CDR3 loop spans 12 amino acids. The germline CDR1 and CDR2 sequences are MNHEY and SMNVEV (reference sequence). The CDR3 here is CARTGTRLRRDF. The CDR3 DNA sequence: TGTGCCAGGACCGGGACTAGACTTCGTCGGGACTTC.

V usage is TRBV2 and J usage is TRBJ1-5, with D hard to call. The CDR3 totals 14 residues. CDR1 is SNHLY and CDR2 is FYNNEI in the germline V gene. The V end lost 4 bases, the J end lost 3 bases, and 10 bases lay between the germline ends. CDR3 nucleotide sequence: TGTGCCAGCAGTGGGGGAGGTATCAATCAGCCCCAGCATTTT. This gives the protein CASSGGGINQPQHF.

J is TRBJ2-1 and V is TRBV27; D is uncertain. Trimming cost V 3 bases and J 0 bases, with 9 bases left between them. This CDR3 comprises 15 residues. Germline V lookup: CDR1 MNHEY, CDR2 SMNVEV (reference sequence). CDR3 sequence reads: CASSFSSGSYNEQFF. For the CDR3, the DNA is TGTGCCAGCAGTTTCTCTAGTGGCTCCTACAATGAGCAGTTCTTC.

The V call is TRBV5-1, the J call TRBJ2-7; tentative D call: TRBD1 (6 bases). Germline CDR1 reads SGHRS; CDR2 reads YFSETQ. V dropped 6 bases and J dropped 4 bases, with 20 bases sitting between them. The CDR3 length is 15 residues. The CDR3: CASIPNTGKAYEQYF. CDR3 in DNA: TGCGCCAGCATTCCTAACACAGGGAAAGCTTACGAGCAGTACTTC.

The V call is TRBV4-1, the J call TRBJ1-1, with D unresolved. Germline CDR1 MGHRA, CDR2 YSYEKL. V lost 1 base, J lost 7 bases, and 10 bases lay in between. The length of the CDR3 is 13 residues. CDR3 in amino acids: CASSQVLGGEAFF. DNA for the CDR3: TGCGCCAGCAGCCAAGTTCTCGGCGGTGAAGCTTTCTTT.

The chain links TRBV7-9 to TRBJ2-3; D is ambiguous. Germline assignment: CDR1 SEHNR and CDR2 FQNEAQ (reference sequence). The CDR3 is 13 residues long. V shed 1 base and J shed 1 base, with 3 bases lying between them. Here the CDR3 reads CASSLGGTDTQYF. The CDR3 DNA sequence: TGTGCCAGCAGCTTAGGTGGCACAGATACGCAGTATTTT.

The J gene is TRBJ1-1, the V gene TRBV7-3, with a weak D call TRBD1 (6 bases). The CDR3 runs 13 residues. Trimming removed 8 bases at V and 5 bases at J, with 15 bases between. CDR1 is SGHTA, CDR2 FQGTGA, per germline. The CDR3 nucleotides read TGTGCCAGCTCACCTAGAGGGGGGACTGAAGCTTTCTTT. Translation gives CASSPRGGTEAFF.

The V call is TRBV14, the J call TRBJ1-6; the D gene is possibly TRBD1 (5 bases). V was cut by 0 bases and J by 5 bases, with 8 bases left in between. Germline V lookup: CDR1 SGHDN, CDR2 FVKESK. The CDR3 runs 15 residues. The DNA for the CDR3 is TGTGCCAGCAGCCAAGATTTAGGGGATAATTCACCCCTCCACTTT. Translation gives CASSQDLGDNSPLHF. Together with reference TRBV14 and TRBJ1-6, the CDR3 gives the full variable domain: EAGVTQFPSHSVIEKGQTVTLRCDPISGHDNLYWYRRVMGKEIKFLLHFVKESKQDESGMPNNRFLAERTGGTYSTLKVQPAELEDSGVYFCASSQDLGDNSPLHFGNGTRLTVT.